This T cell receptor (beta chain) appears in the sequencing data of a study of lymphopenia after photon versus proton radiotherapy. Regarding the study as a whole: After the lymphocyte nadir, photon-treated repertoires showed oligoclonal expansion, especially of CD8+ Temra cells. Proton therapy kept repertoires fairly stable, unlike photons, which gained effector/memory cells. Survival link was tested only in deceased patients; proton benefit remains a possibility.

The repertoire was sequenced with immunoSEQ multiplex PCR; TCRdb's copy has only in-frame clones and lacks some. Of about 39,000 clones listed, more than 85% were seen once; the top ten hold around 15%. The V gene's germline CDR1 is MNHEY and CDR2 SVGAGI. The CDR3 sequence is 14 residues long. The junction had 1 base not matched to a gene; V was cut back by 2 bases and J by 2 bases. Remarks on this clone: Its antigen remains unidentified.

Sequencing used peripheral blood, obtained from a patient treated with photon-based radiotherapy. The chain joins TRBV6-5 to TRBJ2-7; 9 nucleotides match TRBD1. The clonotype comes from a man aged 55 to 70 with cholangiocarcinoma. Here the CDR3 reads CASSYGTGTYEQYF. The CDR3 bases are TGTGCCAGCAGTTACGGGACAGGGACCTACGAGCAGTACTTC.